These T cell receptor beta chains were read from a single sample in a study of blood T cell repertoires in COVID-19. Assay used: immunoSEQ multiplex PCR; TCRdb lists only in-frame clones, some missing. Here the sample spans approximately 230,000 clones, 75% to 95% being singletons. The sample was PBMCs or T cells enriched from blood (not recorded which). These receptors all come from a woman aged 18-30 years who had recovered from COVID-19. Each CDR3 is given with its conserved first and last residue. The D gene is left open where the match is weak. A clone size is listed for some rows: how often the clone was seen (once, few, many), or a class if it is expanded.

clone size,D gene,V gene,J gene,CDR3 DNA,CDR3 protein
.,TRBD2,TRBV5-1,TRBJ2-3,TGCGCCAGCAGCGGGAGCGCGGGGCTAGCGGGGTACCCAGATACGCAGTATTTT,CASSGSAGLAGYPDTQYF
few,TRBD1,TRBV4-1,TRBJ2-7,TGCGCCAGCAGCCAAGACACCGGGACAGGGACCTACGAGCAGTACTTC,CASSQDTGTGTYEQYF
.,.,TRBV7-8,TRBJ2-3,TGTGCCAGCAGCTTAGCGCGGCCTGAAGATACGCAGTATTTT,CASSLARPEDTQYF
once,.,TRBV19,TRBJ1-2,TGTGCCAGTAGTTTTTCAGGGTTTAACTATGGCTACACCTTC,CASSFSGFNYGYTF
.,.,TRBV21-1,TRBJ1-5,TGTGCCAGCAGCAAATTTGGGGGGAAGGCTCAGCCCCAGCATTTT,CASSKFGGKAQPQHF
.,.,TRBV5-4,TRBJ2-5,TGTGCCAGCAGCTTGGTTGCCGCGGAGACCCAGTACTTC,CASSLVAAETQYF
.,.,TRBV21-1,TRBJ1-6,TGTGCCAGCAGCAATACTTCTGGGCGGGGCCACAATAATTCACCCCTCCACTTT,CASSNTSGRGHNNSPLHF
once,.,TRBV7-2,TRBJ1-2,TGTGCCAGCAGCTTAGAACCCGGGTCAGACTATGGCTACACCTTC,CASSLEPGSDYGYTF
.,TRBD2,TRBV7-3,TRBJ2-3,TGTGCCAGCAGCTTGGCGGCGACTAGCGGGAGAATCGATACGCAGTATTTT,CASSLAATSGRIDTQYF
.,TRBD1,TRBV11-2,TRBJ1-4,TGTGCCAGCAGCTTAGTCGGTTACAGGGGATCAACTAATGAAAAACTGTTTTTT,CASSLVGYRGSTNEKLFF
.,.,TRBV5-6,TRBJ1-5,TGTGCCAGCAGCTTGGGCAGGAGCAATCAGCCCCAGCATTTT,CASSLGRSNQPQHF
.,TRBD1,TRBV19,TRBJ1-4,TGTGCCAGTGGCAGGGACAGGGAGGCAAAACTGTTTTTT,CASGRDREAKLFF
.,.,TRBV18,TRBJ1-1,TGTGCCAGCTCACCACTGAGGAACACTGAAGCTTTCTTT,CASSPLRNTEAFF
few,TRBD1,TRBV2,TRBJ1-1,TGTGCCAGCAGTGGACAGGGGGGTTGGACTGAAGCTTTCTTT,CASSGQGGWTEAFF
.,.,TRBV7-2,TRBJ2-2,TGTGCCACAGGGGTGACCGGGGAGCTGTTTTTT,CATGVTGELFF
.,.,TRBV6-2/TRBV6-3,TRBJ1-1,TGTGCCAGCAGTTACTTACAATGGAACACTGAAGCTTTCTTT,CASSYLQWNTEAFF
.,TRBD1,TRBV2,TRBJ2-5,TGTGCCAGCAGTGAGGAACAGGGGGCCTGGACCCAGTACTTC,CASSEEQGAWTQYF
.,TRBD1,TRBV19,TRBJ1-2,TGTGCCAGTAGTCCGACAGGGGTGTATGGCTACACCTTC,CASSPTGVYGYTF
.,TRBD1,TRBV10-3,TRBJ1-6,TGTGCCATCAGTGATGCTCGACAGGGACTTAATTCACCCCTCCACTTT,CAISDARQGLNSPLHF
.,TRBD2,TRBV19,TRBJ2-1,TGTGCCAGTAGTAGCGGTGGACTAGCGGACGTAATGTTCAATGAGCAGTTCTTC,CASSSGGLADVMFNEQFF
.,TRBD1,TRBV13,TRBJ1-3,TGTGCCAGCAGCACAAGGACAGGGACGAACACCATATATTTT,CASSTRTGTNTIYF
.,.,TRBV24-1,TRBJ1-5,TGTGCCACCAGTGAGACAGGATATAGCAATCAGCCCCAGCATTTT,CATSETGYSNQPQHF
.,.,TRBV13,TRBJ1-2,TGTGCCAGCAGCTTAGGGAGTTCGGGGGGCAGGTACTATGGCTACACCTTC,CASSLGSSGGRYYGYTF
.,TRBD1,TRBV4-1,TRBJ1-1,TGCGCCAGCAGCCAAGATGACAGGGGGATCACTGAAGCTTTCTTT,CASSQDDRGITEAFF
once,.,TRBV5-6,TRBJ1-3,TGTGCCAGCAGCTTAAACATCGTCGGAAACACCATATATTTT,CASSLNIVGNTIYF
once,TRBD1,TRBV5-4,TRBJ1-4,TGTGCCAGCAAGCCCGGCGGGACAGCTAATGAAAAACTGTTTTTT,CASKPGGTANEKLFF
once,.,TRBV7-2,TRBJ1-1,TGTGCCAGCAGCTTAGACAGGAACACTGAAGCTTTCTTT,CASSLDRNTEAFF
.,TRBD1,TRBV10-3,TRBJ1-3,TGTGCCATCAGTGGAAGCGGGACAGGGACTGGAAACACCATATATTTT,CAISGSGTGTGNTIYF
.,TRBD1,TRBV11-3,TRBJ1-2,TGTGCCAGCAGCTTAGACTTGGACAGGGAATCTGGCTACACCTTC,CASSLDLDRESGYTF
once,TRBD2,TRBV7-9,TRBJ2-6,TGTGCCAGCAGTCGCGGACTAGCGGGGGGGCCGGTTGGGGCCAACGTCCTGACTTTC,CASSRGLAGGPVGANVLTF
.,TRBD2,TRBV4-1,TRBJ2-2,TGCGCCAGCAGCCACTTACTAGCGGGATTTTACACCGGGGAGCTGTTTTTT,CASSHLLAGFYTGELFF
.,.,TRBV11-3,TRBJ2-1,TGTGCCAGCAGCTTAGTCGGTAGCGCATACAATGAGCAGTTCTTC,CASSLVGSAYNEQFF
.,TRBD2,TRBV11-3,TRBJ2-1,TGTGCCAGCAGCTCCAGAGCGGGGAGCTCCTACAATGAGCAGTTCTTC,CASSSRAGSSYNEQFF
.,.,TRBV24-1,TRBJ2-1,TGTGCCACCAGTGATACTGGACAGTTCTACAATGAGCAGTTCTTC,CATSDTGQFYNEQFF
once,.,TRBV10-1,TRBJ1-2,TGCGCCAGCAGTGAGTCGGGCGACAGCAATGGCTACACCTTC,CASSESGDSNGYTF
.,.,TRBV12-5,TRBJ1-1,TGTGCTAGTGGTTTCGGACATCCGAACACTGAAGCTTTCTTT,CASGFGHPNTEAFF
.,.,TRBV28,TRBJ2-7,TGTGCCAGCAGTTTTATCGGGCTAGCGAGCTCCTACGAGCAGTACTTC,CASSFIGLASSYEQYF
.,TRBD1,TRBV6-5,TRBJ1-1,TGTGCCACTCTGGGACAGTGGGGCACTGAAGCTTTCTTT,CATLGQWGTEAFF
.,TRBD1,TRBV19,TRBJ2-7,TGTGCCAGTAGTACCACACTGGACAGGGTATACGAGCAGTACTTC,CASSTTLDRVYEQYF
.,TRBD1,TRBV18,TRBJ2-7,TGTGCCAGCTCACGCCCGGGACAGGGTGGCGAGCAGTACTTC,CASSRPGQGGEQYF